Presented here are 28 T cell receptor beta chains from one specimen sequenced in a study of blood T cell repertoires in COVID-19. Assay: immunoSEQ multiplex PCR; the TCRdb copy retains only in-frame clones and omits some. The data hold some 200,000 clones, with more than 70% observed a single time. Specimen: peripheral blood. The receptors here all came from a man aged 40-49 years with active or convalescent COVID-19.

This chain uses TRBV28 with TRBJ1-1; D not certain. V gave up 1 base and J gave up 0 bases, with 9 bases separating them. Germline assignment: CDR1 MDHEN and CDR2 SYDVKM. CDR3 length: 15 residues. The DNA of the CDR3 is TGTGCCAGCAGTTTATTTCGGTTAATGAACACTGAAGCTTTCTTT. Amino acid sequence: CASSLFRLMNTEAFF.

This clone was recorded only once. The rearrangement uses TRBV18 and TRBJ2-5, with 8 nucleotides matching TRBD1. The CDR3 loop spans 16 amino acids. The V segment lost 5 bases and the J segment 5 bases; nucleotides outside the gene matches: 13. Germline V gene data show CDR1 as KGHSH and CDR2 as LQKENI. The CDR3 loop is CASSSTDRGQEETQYF. CDR3 DNA sequence: TGTGCCAGCTCATCTACAGACAGGGGCCAAGAGGAGACCCAGTACTTC.

V gene TRBV6-5 combines with J gene TRBJ1-1; 7 nucleotides match TRBD1. Germline V gives CDR1 MNHEY, CDR2 SVGAGI. There are 14 residues in the CDR3. Germline trimming cut 2 bases from V and 2 bases from J; bases unmatched to any gene: 2. CDR3 protein: CASSYGDRNTEAFF. In DNA, the CDR3 is TGTGCCAGCAGTTACGGGGACAGAAACACTGAAGCTTTCTTT.

This chain joins TRBV6-5 and TRBJ1-1; TRBD1 matches 7 bases. The CDR3 consists of 15 residues. Germline assignment: CDR1 MNHEY and CDR2 SVGAGI. V was pared by 6 bases and J by 1 base, with 8 bases of the junction left unmatched. The CDR3 loop reads CASSGATGKNTEAFF. In DNA form, the CDR3 reads TGTGCCAGCAGCGGAGCGACAGGGAAGAACACTGAAGCTTTCTTT.

The V and J genes are TRBV30 and TRBJ1-5, with a possible D match to TRBD1 (5 bases). CDR1 and CDR2 (germline): GTSNPN, SVGIG (reference sequence). V dropped 3 bases and J dropped 2 bases, with 17 bases sitting between them. The CDR3 totals 16 residues. This chain's CDR3 is CAWRDGTRGGNQPQHF. Here the CDR3 DNA reads TGTGCCTGGAGAGACGGGACGCGGGGCGGCAATCAGCCCCAGCATTTT.

V and J are TRBV7-2 and TRBJ1-3; D gene ambiguous. Trimming left V 2 bases short and J 0 bases short, with 17 bases between. Germline V gene data show CDR1 as SGHTA and CDR2 as FQGNSA. The CDR3 consists of 18 residues. The CDR3 here is CASSLRMDGIFSGNTIYF. The CDR3 DNA reads TGTGCCAGCAGCTTAAGAATGGACGGGATCTTCTCTGGAAACACCATATATTTT.

This clone came up once. The chain carries TRBV10-2 and TRBJ1-4; TRBD1 agrees at 12 bases. V gave up 6 bases and J gave up 7 bases; unmatched junction bases: 12. CDR1 is WSHSY and CDR2 is SAAADI in the germline V gene. This CDR3 is 17 amino acids long. CDR3 bases: TGCGCCAGCAGGGAACCGGGACAGGGGGCGCAGGCTGAAAAACTGTTTTTT. This translates into CASREPGQGAQAEKLFF.

The chain employs TRBV5-1 and TRBJ1-1; D unresolved. The CDR3 extends over 11 amino acids. CDR1 SGHRS and CDR2 YFSETQ come from the germline V gene. The ends were cut back, 3 bases at V and 5 bases at J, with 5 bases in the middle. The CDR3 DNA reads TGCGCCAGCAGCTCGAGGACTGAAGCTTTCTTT. It encodes CASSSRTEAFF.

The chain links TRBV19 to TRBJ1-2; 7 bases are shared with TRBD1. The CDR3 loop spans 15 amino acids. After removal of 5 bases from V and 4 bases from J, the junction contained 10 bases not matched to a gene. Germline CDR1 is LNHDA and CDR2 is SQIVND (reference sequence). The CDR3 loop reads CASSWGRGYLYGYTF. The CDR3 DNA reads TGTGCCAGTAGTTGGGGCAGGGGGTATCTCTATGGCTACACCTTC. Full variable domain (missing parts from reference TRBV19 and TRBJ1-2): DGGITQSPKYLFRKEGQNVTLSCEQNLNHDAMYWYRQDPGQGLRLIYYSQIVNDFQKGDIAEGYSVSREKKESFPLTVTSAQKNPTAFYLCASSWGRGYLYGYTFGSGTRLTVV.

In this sample, this clone turned up once. The J gene is TRBJ1-1, the V gene TRBV6-6; D is uncertain. The germline V and J ends were trimmed by 4 bases and 6 bases, with 9 bases remaining between them. Looked up from germline, CDR1 is MNHNY and CDR2 is SVGAGI (reference sequence). The CDR3 is made up of 12 amino acids. The CDR3 DNA sequence: TGTGCCAGCAGTTTTAGCGGGGCTGAAGCTTTCTTT. Translated: CASSFSGAEAFF.

The gene calls are TRBV19 and TRBJ1-6; 7 positions agree with TRBD1. Trimming removed 2 bases from V and 13 bases from J; junction bases left unmatched: 5. The germline gives CDR1 LNHDA, CDR2 SQIVND (reference sequence). This CDR3 contains 13 residues. The CDR3 reads CASSIRQGSPLHF. As DNA, the CDR3 is TGTGCCAGTAGTATACGACAGGGCTCGCCCCTCCACTTT.

The chain is built from TRBV10-3 and TRBJ1-3, with TRBD1 matching 7 bases. J was trimmed by 6 bases and V by 6 bases; bases with no gene match: 8. The CDR3 is 14 amino acids. The germline V gene encodes CDR1 ENHRY and CDR2 SYGVKD. The CDR3 spells CAISEQGRKNTIYF. CDR3 nucleotide sequence: TGTGCCATCAGCGAACAGGGGCGTAAAAACACCATATATTTT.

CDR3: CASTSFSRGDEKLFF. CDR3 nucleotide sequence: TGTGCCAGCACCTCCTTTAGCAGGGGGGATGAAAAACTGTTTTTT. This rearrangement joins TRBV6-5 to TRBJ1-4; 7 nucleotides line up with TRBD1. This CDR3 contains 15 residues. In germline, CDR1 is MNHEY, CDR2 SVGAGI. Germline trimming cut 7 bases from V and 6 bases from J; bases unmatched to any gene: 11.

The rearrangement joins TRBV12-3 or TRBV12-4 to TRBJ2-3, with TRBD2 matching over 7 bases. The CDR3 totals 13 residues. V lost 4 bases to trimming and J lost 6 bases; unmatched junction nucleotides: 4. CDR3 amino acids: CASSSSGGDTQYF. CDR3 bases: TGTGCCAGCAGTTCGTCCGGGGGGGATACGCAGTATTTT.

V gene TRBV5-1 combines with J gene TRBJ2-1, with TRBD2 matching over 8 bases. CDR3 length equals 15 residues. In germline, CDR1 is SGHRS, CDR2 YFSETQ. V shed 4 bases, J shed 6 bases, and the junction held 9 bases outside the gene matches. CDR3 sequence: CASSHQREFGNEQFF. As DNA, the CDR3 is TGCGCCAGCAGCCACCAGCGGGAGTTCGGCAATGAGCAGTTCTTC.

This clone turned up a few times. The genes are TRBV5-4 and TRBJ1-2, with TRBD1 as a possible D gene (6 bases). V was cut by 4 bases and J by 2 bases, with 15 bases left in between. Per the germline V gene, CDR1 is SGHNT and CDR2 is YYREEE (reference sequence). This CDR3 is 15 amino acids long. The CDR3 DNA follows: TGTGCCAGCAGCCCCGGACAGTTCGAAAACTATGGCTACACCTTC. This translates into CASSPGQFENYGYTF.

V and J are TRBV2 and TRBJ2-7; tentative D call: TRBD2 (6 bases). The CDR3 spans 14 residues. CDR1 and CDR2 from the germline V gene are SNHLY and FYNNEI. The germline V and J ends were trimmed by 8 bases and 2 bases, with 16 bases remaining between them. The CDR3 reads CASAREAGPYEQYF. As DNA, the CDR3 is TGTGCCAGCGCGCGGGAAGCAGGTCCCTACGAGCAGTACTTC.

This clone was detected only a few times. The chain joins TRBV28 to TRBJ1-5; D not certain. CDR1 and CDR2 from the germline V gene are MDHEN and SYDVKM. There are 14 residues in the CDR3. V dropped 6 bases and J dropped 6 bases, with 15 bases sitting between them. CDR3 protein: CASSPFEGSQPQHF. Written as DNA, the CDR3 is TGTGCCAGCAGCCCCTTCGAGGGATCTCAGCCCCAGCATTTT.

This clone was counted only a few times. The V gene is TRBV7-8, the J gene TRBJ2-2; the match to TRBD1 covers 9 bases. Germline V CDR1 and CDR2: SGHVS, FQNEAQ. V lost 4 bases and J lost 4; bases outside the gene matches: 4. The CDR3 has 15 amino acids. This CDR3 is CASSSRQGGTGELFF. CDR3 nucleotide sequence: TGTGCCAGCAGCTCCCGACAGGGGGGCACCGGGGAGCTGTTTTTT.

The chain is built from TRBV29-1 and TRBJ1-1; TRBD1 aligns across 8 bases. Germline V gene sequence: CDR1 SQVTM, CDR2 ANQGSEA. Trimming at V came to 7 bases and at J to 5 bases, leaving 15 bases not matched to a gene. The CDR3 has 15 residues. The DNA for the CDR3 is TGCAGCGCAGCCTCCGCAGGACAGGGCTGGACTGAAGCTTTCTTT. Protein product: CSAASAGQGWTEAFF.

The chain links TRBV7-2 to TRBJ1-2; maybe TRBD1 (6 bases). V lost 5 bases and J lost 3, with 13 bases in between. This CDR3 region has 14 residues. CDR1 is SGHTA and CDR2 is FQGNSA in the germline V gene. The CDR3 DNA follows: TGTGCCAGCAGCCCAGGTTCAGGGGACTATGGCTACACCTTC. This codes for CASSPGSGDYGYTF.

This chain joins TRBV29-1 and TRBJ1-3; D remains unclear. From germline, CDR1 is SQVTM and CDR2 ANQGSEA. V lost 3 bases and J lost 0, with 6 bases in between. CDR3 length: 13 residues. DNA for the CDR3: TGCAGCGTTGAGTCGGGCTCTGGAAACACCATATATTTT. Its translation is CSVESGSGNTIYF. Together with reference TRBV29-1 and TRBJ1-3, the CDR3 gives the full variable domain: SAVISQKPSRDICQRGTSLTIQCQVDSQVTMMFWYRQQPGQSLTLIATANQGSEATYESGFVIDKFPISRPNLTFSTLTVSNMSPEDSSIYLCSVESGSGNTIYFGEGSWLTVV.

This chain connects TRBV7-2 to TRBJ2-1; 7 nucleotides match TRBD2. V gave up 4 bases and J gave up 3 bases; unmatched junction bases: 9. Germline V gene sequence: CDR1 SGHTA, CDR2 FQGNSA. CDR3 size: 16 residues. CDR3 residues: CASSSAGGFFYNEQFF. CDR3 sequence (DNA): TGTGCCAGCAGCTCTGCCGGGGGGTTTTTCTACAATGAGCAGTTCTTC.

V and J are TRBV29-1 and TRBJ2-1; 10 bases match TRBD2. The CDR3 is made up of 15 amino acids. The germline V gene encodes CDR1 SQVTM and CDR2 ANQGSEA. The junction had 10 bases not matched to a gene; V was cut back by 6 bases and J by 5 bases. This chain's CDR3 is CSVRRSGRADNEQFF. CDR3 sequence (DNA): TGCAGCGTACGGAGAAGCGGGAGGGCCGACAATGAGCAGTTCTTC.

The genes are TRBV4-1 and TRBJ1-4, with TRBD1 as a possible D gene (5 bases). V lost 3 bases and J 8 bases, leaving 16 bases between the germline ends. CDR3 length: 15 residues. Germline CDR1 is MGHRA and CDR2 is YSYEKL. The CDR3 DNA sequence: TGCGCCAGCAGCCAGGAGTACAGGCCCCAAGAAAAACTGTTTTTT. Protein: CASSQEYRPQEKLFF.

CDR3 DNA sequence: TGTGCCAGCAGCCTGGACAGGGAAAACACCATATATTTT. Translation: CASSLDRENTIYF. The chain carries TRBV13 and TRBJ1-3, with 8 bases lining up with TRBD1. This CDR3 has 13 amino acids. With 5 bases clipped from V and 6 bases from J, the junction kept 3 bases outside the gene matches. The germline CDR1 and CDR2 sequences are PRHDT and FYEKMQ (reference sequence). Combining the CDR3 with reference TRBV13 and TRBJ1-3 gives the whole variable domain AAGVIQSPRHLIKEKRETATLKCYPIPRHDTVYWYQQGPGQDPQFLISFYEKMQSDKGSIPDRFSAQQFSDYHSELNMSSLELGDSALYFCASSLDRENTIYFGEGSWLTVV.

The chain is built from TRBV19 and TRBJ2-2; D not resolved. The germline V gene encodes CDR1 LNHDA and CDR2 SQIVND (reference sequence). This CDR3 region has 15 residues. The V and J ends lost 4 bases and 6 bases respectively, with 15 bases between them. CDR3 sequence: CASSRVRIVAGELFF. CDR3 nucleotides: TGTGCCAGTAGTAGGGTCAGGATTGTCGCCGGGGAGCTGTTTTTT.

The chain couples TRBV5-4 to TRBJ2-5, with 11 bases fitting TRBD2. Trimming at V came to 4 bases and at J to 1 base, leaving 6 bases not matched to a gene. There are 16 residues in the CDR3. Germline assignment: CDR1 SGHNT and CDR2 YYREEE (reference sequence). In DNA, the CDR3 is TGTGCCAGCAGCGAAGCTAGCGGGGGGTCCCAAGAGACCCAGTACTTC. Amino acid sequence: CASSEASGGSQETQYF. Combining the CDR3 with reference TRBV5-4 and TRBJ2-5 gives the whole variable domain ETGVTQSPTHLIKTRGQQVTLRCSSQSGHNTVSWYQQALGQGPQFIFQYYREEENGRGNFPPRFSGLQFPNYSSELNVNALELDDSALYLCASSEASGGSQETQYFGPGTRLLVL.